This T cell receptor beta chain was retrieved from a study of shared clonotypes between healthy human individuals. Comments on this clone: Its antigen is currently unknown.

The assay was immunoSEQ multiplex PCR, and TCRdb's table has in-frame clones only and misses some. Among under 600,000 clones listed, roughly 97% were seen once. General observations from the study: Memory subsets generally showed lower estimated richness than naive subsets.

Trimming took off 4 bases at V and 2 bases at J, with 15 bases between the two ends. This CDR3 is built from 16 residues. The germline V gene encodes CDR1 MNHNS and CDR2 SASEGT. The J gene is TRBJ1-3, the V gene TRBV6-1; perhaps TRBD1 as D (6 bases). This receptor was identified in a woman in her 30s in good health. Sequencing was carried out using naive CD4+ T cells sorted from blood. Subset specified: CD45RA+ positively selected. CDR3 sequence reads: CASSVVRDTAGNTIYF. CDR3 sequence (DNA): TGTGCCAGCAGTGTTGTGAGGGACACAGCTGGAAACACCATATATTTT.